These 23 T cell receptor beta chains share one sample of origin, sequenced in a study of chemoradiotherapy in HPV16-positive cancers. Profiled with immunoSEQ multiplex PCR; TCRdb holds only in-frame clones, not every one. This sample has about 4,700 clones, with 87% found just once. The source was tumor tissue, collected from a patient who underwent chemoradiotherapy. Receptor source: a human donor with HPV-associated anogenital cancer.

The chain joins TRBV9 to TRBJ1-1; no reliable D call. The V gene's germline CDR1 is SGDLS and CDR2 YYNGEE. Trimming left V 0 bases short and J 7 bases short, with 16 bases between. This CDR3 contains 15 residues. CDR3 amino acids: CASSVGKGKGLEAFF. CDR3 DNA sequence: TGTGCCAGCAGCGTAGGCAAGGGTAAAGGACTTGAAGCTTTCTTT.

This sequence joins TRBV27 and TRBJ2-7; maybe TRBD2 (5 bases). Trimming took 3 bases from V and 6 from J, leaving 12 bases between them. This CDR3 has 13 amino acids. Germline values: CDR1 MNHEY, CDR2 SMNVEV (reference sequence). CDR3: CASSFSLGSEQYF. DNA of the CDR3: TGTGCCAGCAGTTTCTCTCTGGGGAGCGAGCAGTACTTC.

This CDR3 is CASSPPGAQGTGELFF. The CDR3 region has the DNA TGTGCCAGCTCGCCTCCAGGGGCCCAGGGAACCGGGGAGCTGTTTTTT. The V gene is TRBV18, the J gene TRBJ2-2; tentative D call: TRBD1 (6 bases). Per the germline V gene, CDR1 is KGHSH and CDR2 is LQKENI. This CDR3 is 16 amino acids long. Trimming removed 6 bases from V and 5 bases from J, with 19 bases in between.

The chain uses TRBV7-2 and TRBJ2-7; D gene unclear. V lost 5 bases to trimming and J lost 5 bases, with 10 bases between them. Germline assignment: CDR1 SGHTA and CDR2 FQGNSA. The CDR3 runs 12 residues. This CDR3 is CASSRQRNEQYF. In nucleotides, the CDR3 is TGTGCCAGCAGCCGCCAGCGAAACGAGCAGTACTTC.

The chain joins TRBV9 to TRBJ2-3, with D possibly being TRBD2 (6 bases). V lost 4 bases to trimming and J lost 3 bases, with 18 bases between them. Per germline, CDR1 SGDLS and CDR2 YYNGEE. This CDR3 is 16 amino acids long. This CDR3 is CASSPSGRDGTDTQYF. CDR3 DNA: TGTGCCAGCAGCCCCTCCGGGCGGGATGGTACAGATACGCAGTATTTT. Looking up the rest from reference TRBV9 and TRBJ2-3 gives the full variable domain: DSGVTQTPKHLITATGQRVTLRCSPRSGDLSVYWYQQSLDQGLQFLIQYYNGEERAKGNILERFSAQQFPDLHSELNLSSLELGDSALYFCASSPSGRDGTDTQYFGPGTRLTVL.

This clone was seen a single time. The chain recombines TRBV19 with TRBJ1-2; 7 bases align to TRBD1. The CDR3 sequence is 12 residues long. Germline CDR1 is LNHDA and CDR2 is SQIVND (reference sequence). V gave up 6 bases and J gave up 8 bases; unmatched junction bases: 6. CDR3 bases: TGTGCCAGTAGGACGACAGGGTGGGGCTACACCTTC. Encoded protein: CASRTTGWGYTF. The full variable domain, in which reference TRBV19 and TRBJ1-2 provide the parts outside the CDR3, is DGGITQSPKYLFRKEGQNVTLSCEQNLNHDAMYWYRQDPGQGLRLIYYSQIVNDFQKGDIAEGYSVSREKKESFPLTVTSAQKNPTAFYLCASRTTGWGYTFGSGTRLTVV.

The chain carries TRBV7-3 and TRBJ2-3; 16 nucleotides agree with TRBD2. Germline assignment: CDR1 SGHTA and CDR2 FQGTGA. The V and J ends lost 4 bases and 2 bases, in that order; junction bases with no gene match: 3. This CDR3 contains 17 residues. The CDR3: CASSSGTSGGATDTQYF. The CDR3, as DNA: TGTGCCAGCAGCTCCGGGACTAGCGGGGGGGCCACAGATACGCAGTATTTT.

The chain couples TRBV4-1 to TRBJ2-2, with no clear D. V dropped 3 bases and J dropped 3 bases, with 8 bases sitting between them. CDR1 MGHRA and CDR2 YSYEKL come from the germline V gene. The CDR3 runs to 14 residues. The CDR3 reads CASSQGTYTGELFF. The CDR3 region has the DNA TGCGCCAGCAGCCAGGGAACTTACACCGGGGAGCTGTTTTTT.

The chain employs TRBV11-2 and TRBJ1-1; perhaps TRBD1 as D (6 bases). Trimming cost V 5 bases and J 2 bases, with 12 bases left between them. The CDR3 has 14 amino acids. Germline CDR1 SGHAT, CDR2 FQNNGV. CDR3 loop: CASSPARGNTEAFF. In DNA form, the CDR3 reads TGTGCCAGCAGCCCCGCCAGGGGAAACACTGAAGCTTTCTTT.

The chain recombines TRBV5-5 with TRBJ1-2, with D unclear. Germline loops: CDR1 SGHKS, CDR2 YYEKEE (reference sequence). This CDR3 comprises 13 residues. V lost 0 bases, J lost 3 bases, and 6 bases lay in between. CDR3 sequence (DNA): TGTGCCAGCAGCTTGGAGCCAGACTATGGCTACACCTTC. Its translation: CASSLEPDYGYTF.

J is TRBJ1-4 and V is TRBV5-4, with D possibly matching TRBD1 (6 bases). Trimming shortened V by 4 bases and J by 2 bases, and 9 bases separated the two germline ends. This CDR3 comprises 14 residues. Germline V gene data show CDR1 as SGHNT and CDR2 as YYREEE (reference sequence). CDR3 sequence reads: CASSPGGTNEKLFF. As DNA, the CDR3 is TGTGCCAGCAGCCCGGGGGGCACTAATGAAAAACTGTTTTTT.

The chain carries TRBV19 and TRBJ2-3; possibly TRBD1 or TRBD2 for D (5 bases each). CDR1 and CDR2 from the germline V gene are LNHDA and SQIVND (reference sequence). This CDR3 region has 15 residues. V was trimmed by 4 bases and J by 0 bases, leaving 11 bases between them. CDR3 nucleotide sequence: TGTGCCAGTAGTACCCCGAGGGGCAGCACAGATACGCAGTATTTT. It encodes CASSTPRGSTDTQYF.

The CDR3 DNA reads TGTGCCAGCAGCTTAAGGGGCAGGGGGCGAGAGACCCAGTACTTC. Protein sequence: CASSLRGRGRETQYF. This chain joins TRBV7-9 and TRBJ2-5, with TRBD1 identical over 8 bases. Looked up from germline, CDR1 is SEHNR and CDR2 is FQNEAQ (reference sequence). The V gene end was trimmed by 2 bases and the J gene end by 4 bases; junction bases not matched to a gene: 6. CDR3 length: 15 residues. The complete variable domain, with remaining parts taken from reference TRBV7-9 and TRBJ2-5, reads DTGVSQNPRHKITKRGQNVTFRCDPISEHNRLYWYRQTLGQGPEFLTYFQNEAQLEKSRLLSDRFSAERPKGSFSTLEIQRTEQGDSAMYLCASSLRGRGRETQYFGPGTRLLVL.

The chain recombines TRBV11-1 with TRBJ2-1; D is possibly TRBD1 (5 bases). Germline V gene lookup returns CDR1 SGHAT and CDR2 FQDESV (reference sequence). The V and J ends lost 5 bases and 8 bases respectively, with 13 bases between them. The CDR3 runs to 13 residues. For the CDR3, the DNA is TGTGCCAGCAGCCCCGACAGCCAGGATGAGCAGTTCTTC. Encoded protein: CASSPDSQDEQFF. Full variable domain (rest looked up from reference TRBV11-1 and TRBJ2-1): EAEVAQSPRYKITEKSQAVAFWCDPISGHATLYWYRQILGQGPELLVQFQDESVVDDSQLPKDRFSAERLKGVDSTLKIQPAELGDSAMYLCASSPDSQDEQFFGPGTRLTVL.

Within the sample, this clone is large. The J gene is TRBJ2-7, the V gene TRBV5-4; D is undetermined. The CDR3 extends over 10 amino acids. Germline V gene lookup returns CDR1 SGHNT and CDR2 YYREEE (reference sequence). Trimming removed 7 bases from V and 7 bases from J, with 9 bases in between. Here the CDR3 DNA reads TGTGCCAGCCCCGCGCGGGAGCAGTACTTC. It specifies CASPAREQYF.

CDR3 region: CASSSEGNEQYF. The DNA for the CDR3 is TGTGCCAGCAGTTCGGAAGGGAACGAGCAGTACTTC. The rearrangement uses TRBV27 and TRBJ2-7; no clear D. The CDR3 consists of 12 residues. V gave up 4 bases and J gave up 5 bases, with 9 bases separating them. The germline gives CDR1 MNHEY, CDR2 SMNVEV (reference sequence).

This clone was found once. The J gene is TRBJ1-1, the V gene TRBV6-1, with no clear D. V was cut by 3 bases and J by 0 bases, with 11 bases left in between. The CDR3 loop spans 15 amino acids. Germline-derived CDR1 and CDR2 are MNHNS and SASEGT. CDR3 in amino acids: CASSDGTWLNTEAFF. As DNA, the CDR3 is TGTGCCAGCAGTGACGGTACTTGGTTGAACACTGAAGCTTTCTTT.

The chain combines TRBV4-3 with TRBJ1-5, with 8 bases matching TRBD1. The CDR3 runs 15 residues. V lost 4 bases and J lost 5; bases outside the gene matches: 7. Germline-derived CDR1 and CDR2 are LGHNA and YSLEER. The CDR3 DNA sequence: TGCGCCAGCAGCCCAGGACAGGGAACGGATCAGCCCCAGCATTTT. It codes for CASSPGQGTDQPQHF.

The chain links TRBV14 to TRBJ1-3; D not certain. V was trimmed by 1 base and J by 0 bases, leaving 10 bases between them. The CDR3 contains 16 residues. CDR1 and CDR2 from the germline V gene are SGHDN and FVKESK. CDR3 nucleotide sequence: TGTGCCAGCAGCCAAGCCCGACTCCGCTCTGGAAACACCATATATTTT. This encodes CASSQARLRSGNTIYF.

The CDR3 loop reads CASSFGANSYEQYF. In DNA, the CDR3 is TGTGCCAGTTCCTTTGGGGCAAATTCCTACGAGCAGTACTTC. This chain joins TRBV18 and TRBJ2-7; perhaps TRBD1 as D (5 bases). CDR3 length: 14 amino acids. The V gene's germline CDR1 is KGHSH and CDR2 LQKENI. V gave up 9 bases and J gave up 1 base, with 16 bases separating them.

The chain employs TRBV2 and TRBJ2-3; 7 bases map to TRBD1. CDR3 length equals 14 residues. V lost 8 bases and J lost 2; bases outside the gene matches: 7. Looked up from germline, CDR1 is SNHLY and CDR2 is FYNNEI. CDR3 in amino acids: CASRPGQLTDTQYF. For the CDR3, the DNA is TGTGCCAGCCGACCGGGACAGCTCACAGATACGCAGTATTTT.

For the CDR3, the DNA is TGCGCCAGCAGCTTCGGTCTAGGAGGGGGCGACGTGAACACTGAAGCTTTCTTT. This translates into CASSFGLGGGDVNTEAFF. The chain carries TRBV5-1 and TRBJ1-1, with TRBD1 identical over 7 bases. CDR1 and CDR2 (germline): SGHRS, YFSETQ. This CDR3 contains 18 residues. V was pared by 2 bases and J by 0 bases, with 13 bases of the junction left unmatched.

The chain uses TRBV4-1 and TRBJ2-7; perhaps D is TRBD1 or TRBD2 (5 bases each). The ends were cut back, 1 base at V and 5 bases at J, with 15 bases in the middle. The CDR3 consists of 15 residues. The germline gives CDR1 MGHRA, CDR2 YSYEKL. CDR3 residues: CASSQVIRDGDEQYF. DNA of the CDR3: TGCGCCAGCAGCCAAGTTATCCGGGACGGTGACGAGCAGTACTTC.